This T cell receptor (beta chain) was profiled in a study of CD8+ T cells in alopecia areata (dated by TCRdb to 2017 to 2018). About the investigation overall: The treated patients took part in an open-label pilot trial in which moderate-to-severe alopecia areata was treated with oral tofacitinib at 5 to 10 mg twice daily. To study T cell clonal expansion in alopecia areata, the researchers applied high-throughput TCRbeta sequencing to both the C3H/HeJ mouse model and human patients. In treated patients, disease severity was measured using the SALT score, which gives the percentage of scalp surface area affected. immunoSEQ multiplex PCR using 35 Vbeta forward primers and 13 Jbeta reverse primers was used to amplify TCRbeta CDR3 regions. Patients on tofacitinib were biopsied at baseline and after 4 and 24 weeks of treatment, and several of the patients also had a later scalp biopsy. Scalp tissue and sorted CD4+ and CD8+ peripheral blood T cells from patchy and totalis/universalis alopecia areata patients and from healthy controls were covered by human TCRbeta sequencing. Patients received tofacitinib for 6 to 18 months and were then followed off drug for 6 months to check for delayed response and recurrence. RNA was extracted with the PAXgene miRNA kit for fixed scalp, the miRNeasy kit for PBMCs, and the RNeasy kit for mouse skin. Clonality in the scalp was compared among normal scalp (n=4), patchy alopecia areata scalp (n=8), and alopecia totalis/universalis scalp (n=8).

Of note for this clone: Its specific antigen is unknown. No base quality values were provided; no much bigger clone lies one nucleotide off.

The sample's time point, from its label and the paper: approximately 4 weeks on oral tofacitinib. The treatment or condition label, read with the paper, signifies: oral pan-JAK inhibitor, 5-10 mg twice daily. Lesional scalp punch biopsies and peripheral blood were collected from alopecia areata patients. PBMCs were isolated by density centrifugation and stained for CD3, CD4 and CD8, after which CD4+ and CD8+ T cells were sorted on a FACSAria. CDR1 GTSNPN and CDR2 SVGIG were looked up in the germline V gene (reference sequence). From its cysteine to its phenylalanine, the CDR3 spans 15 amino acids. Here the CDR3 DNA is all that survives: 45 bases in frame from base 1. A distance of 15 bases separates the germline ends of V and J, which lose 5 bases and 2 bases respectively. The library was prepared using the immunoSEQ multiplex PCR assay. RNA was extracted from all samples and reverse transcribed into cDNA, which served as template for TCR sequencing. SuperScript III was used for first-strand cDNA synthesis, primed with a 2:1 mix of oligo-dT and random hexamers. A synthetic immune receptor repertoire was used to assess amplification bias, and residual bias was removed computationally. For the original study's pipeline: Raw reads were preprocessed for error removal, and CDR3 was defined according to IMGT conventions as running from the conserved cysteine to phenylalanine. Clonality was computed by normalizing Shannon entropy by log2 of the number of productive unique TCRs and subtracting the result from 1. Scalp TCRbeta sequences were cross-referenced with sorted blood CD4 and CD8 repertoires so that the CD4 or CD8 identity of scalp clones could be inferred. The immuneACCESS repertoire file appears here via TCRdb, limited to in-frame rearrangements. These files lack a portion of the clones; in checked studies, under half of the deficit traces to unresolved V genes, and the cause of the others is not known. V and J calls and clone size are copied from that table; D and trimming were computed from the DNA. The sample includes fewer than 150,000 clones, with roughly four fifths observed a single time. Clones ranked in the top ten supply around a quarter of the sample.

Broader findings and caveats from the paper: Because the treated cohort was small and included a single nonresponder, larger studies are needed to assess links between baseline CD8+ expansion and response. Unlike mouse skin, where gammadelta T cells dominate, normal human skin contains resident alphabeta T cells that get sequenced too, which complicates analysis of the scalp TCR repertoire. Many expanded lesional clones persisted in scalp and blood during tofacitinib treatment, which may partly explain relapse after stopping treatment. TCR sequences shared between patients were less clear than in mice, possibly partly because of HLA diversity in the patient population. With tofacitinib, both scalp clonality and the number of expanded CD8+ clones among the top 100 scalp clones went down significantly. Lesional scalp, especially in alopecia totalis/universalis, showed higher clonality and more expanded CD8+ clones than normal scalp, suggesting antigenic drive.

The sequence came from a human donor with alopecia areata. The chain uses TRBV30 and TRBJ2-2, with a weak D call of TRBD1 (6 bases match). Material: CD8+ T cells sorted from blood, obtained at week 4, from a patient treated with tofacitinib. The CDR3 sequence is CAWSSGTLNTGELFF. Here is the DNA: TGTGCCTGGTCCTCCGGGACACTTAACACCGGGGAGCTGTTTTTT.